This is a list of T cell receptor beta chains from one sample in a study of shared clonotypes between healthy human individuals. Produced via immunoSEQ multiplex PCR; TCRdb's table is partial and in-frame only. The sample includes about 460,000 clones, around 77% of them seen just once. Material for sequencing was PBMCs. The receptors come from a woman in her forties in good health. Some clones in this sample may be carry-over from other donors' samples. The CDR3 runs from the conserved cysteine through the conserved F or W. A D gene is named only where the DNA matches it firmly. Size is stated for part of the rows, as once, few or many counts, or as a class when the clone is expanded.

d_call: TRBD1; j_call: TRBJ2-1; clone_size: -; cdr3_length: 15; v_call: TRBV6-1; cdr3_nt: TGTGCCAGCAGTTCCGACAGGGGGATTTACAATGAGCAGTTCTTC; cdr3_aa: CASSSDRGIYNEQFF
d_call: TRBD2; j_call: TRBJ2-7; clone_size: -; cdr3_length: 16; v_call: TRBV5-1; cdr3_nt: TGCGCCAGCAGCTTGGAGGGACTAGCGGGCTCCTACGAGCAGTACTTC; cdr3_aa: CASSLEGLAGSYEQYF
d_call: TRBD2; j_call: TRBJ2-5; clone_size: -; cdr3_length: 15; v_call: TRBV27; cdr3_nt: TGTGCCAGTACGCCGACTAGCGGTTACCAAGAGACCCAGTACTTC; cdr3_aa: CASTPTSGYQETQYF
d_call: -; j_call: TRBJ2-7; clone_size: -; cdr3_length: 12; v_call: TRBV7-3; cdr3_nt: TGTGCCAGCAGCTCCGGGCTCGGCGAGCAGTACTTC; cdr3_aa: CASSSGLGEQYF
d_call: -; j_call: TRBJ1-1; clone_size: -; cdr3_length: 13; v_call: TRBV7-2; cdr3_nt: TGTGCCAGCAGTGCAATTCAGAACACTGAAGCTTTCTTT; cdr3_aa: CASSAIQNTEAFF
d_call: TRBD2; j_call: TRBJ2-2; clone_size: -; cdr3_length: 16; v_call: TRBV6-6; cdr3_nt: TGTGCCAGCACCAACCCTAGCGGGCTGAACACCGGGGAGCTGTTTTTT; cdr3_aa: CASTNPSGLNTGELFF
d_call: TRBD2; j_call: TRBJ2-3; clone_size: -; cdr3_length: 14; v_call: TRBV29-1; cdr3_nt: TGCAGCGTGCTCCTAGCGGTTAGCACAGATACGCAGTATTTT; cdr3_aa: CSVLLAVSTDTQYF
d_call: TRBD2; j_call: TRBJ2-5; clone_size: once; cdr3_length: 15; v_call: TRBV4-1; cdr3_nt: TGCGCCAGCAGCCGTTCTAGCGGGAGGATGGAGACCCAGTACTTC; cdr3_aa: CASSRSSGRMETQYF
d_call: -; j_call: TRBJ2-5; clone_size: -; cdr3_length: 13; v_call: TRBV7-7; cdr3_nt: TGTGCCAGCAGCTTAGGTAGCGTTGAGACCCAGTACTTC; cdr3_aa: CASSLGSVETQYF
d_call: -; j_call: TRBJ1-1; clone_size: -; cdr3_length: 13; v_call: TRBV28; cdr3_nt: TGTGCCAGCGGGGGGGCGCCGAACACTGAAGCTTTCTTT; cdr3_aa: CASGGAPNTEAFF
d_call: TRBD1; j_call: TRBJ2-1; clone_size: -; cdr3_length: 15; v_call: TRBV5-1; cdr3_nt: TGCGCCAGCAGCAGCGGGACAGGGAACCACAATGAGCAGTTCTTC; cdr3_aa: CASSSGTGNHNEQFF
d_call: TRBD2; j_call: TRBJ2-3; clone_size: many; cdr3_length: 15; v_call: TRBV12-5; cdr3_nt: TGTGCTAGTGGTTTGACAGCGGGAGGGCCGGATACGCAGTATTTT; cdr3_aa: CASGLTAGGPDTQYF
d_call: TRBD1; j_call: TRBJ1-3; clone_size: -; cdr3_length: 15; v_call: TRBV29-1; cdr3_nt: TGCAGCGCCGGGGGACAGGGGGCTTTAGGAAACACCATATATTTT; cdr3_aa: CSAGGQGALGNTIYF
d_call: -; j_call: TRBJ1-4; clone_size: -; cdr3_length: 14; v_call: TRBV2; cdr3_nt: TGTGCCAGCAGTGAACGGACACTGAATGAAAAACTGTTTTTT; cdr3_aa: CASSERTLNEKLFF
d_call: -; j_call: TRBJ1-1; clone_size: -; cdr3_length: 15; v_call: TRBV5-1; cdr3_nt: TGCGCCAGCAGCCCGACCTCCCGTCGTTACACTGAAGCTTTCTTT; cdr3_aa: CASSPTSRRYTEAFF
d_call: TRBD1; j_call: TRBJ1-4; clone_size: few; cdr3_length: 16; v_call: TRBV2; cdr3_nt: TGTGCCAGCAGTGAGGGACAGGGACCAACTAATGAAAAACTGTTTTTT; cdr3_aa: CASSEGQGPTNEKLFF
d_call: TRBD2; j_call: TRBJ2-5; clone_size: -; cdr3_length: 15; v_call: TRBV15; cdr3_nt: TGTGCCACCAGCAAAACAGCGGGAGGCGAAGAGACCCAGTACTTC; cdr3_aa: CATSKTAGGEETQYF
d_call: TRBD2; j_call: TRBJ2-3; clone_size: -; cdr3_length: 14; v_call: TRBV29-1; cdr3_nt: TGCAGCACGGAAGGGAGGGTGCACACAGATACGCAGTATTTT; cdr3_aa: CSTEGRVHTDTQYF
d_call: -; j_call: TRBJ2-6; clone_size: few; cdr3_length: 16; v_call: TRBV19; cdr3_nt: TGTGCCAGTAGTATAGTGCGGCAGTTTGGGGCCAACGTCCTGACTTTC; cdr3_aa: CASSIVRQFGANVLTF
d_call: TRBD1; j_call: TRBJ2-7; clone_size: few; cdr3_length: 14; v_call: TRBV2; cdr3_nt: TGTGCCAGCAGAAGAGGGACAGAAGATTACGAGCAGTACTTC; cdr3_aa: CASRRGTEDYEQYF
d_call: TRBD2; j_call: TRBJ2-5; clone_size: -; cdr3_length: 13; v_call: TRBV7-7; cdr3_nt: TGTGCTAGCAGCTCGCGGGAGCGAGAGACCCAGTACTTC; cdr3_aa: CASSSRERETQYF
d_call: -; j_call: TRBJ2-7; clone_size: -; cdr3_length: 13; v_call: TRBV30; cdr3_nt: TGTGCCTGGAGTGTTGGGGGGCCCTACGAGCAGTACTTC; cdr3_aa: CAWSVGGPYEQYF
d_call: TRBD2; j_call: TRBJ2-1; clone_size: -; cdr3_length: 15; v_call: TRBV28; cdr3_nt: TGTGCCAGCAGTTTATGGGGGGAGGGATACAATGAGCAGTTCTTC; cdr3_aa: CASSLWGEGYNEQFF